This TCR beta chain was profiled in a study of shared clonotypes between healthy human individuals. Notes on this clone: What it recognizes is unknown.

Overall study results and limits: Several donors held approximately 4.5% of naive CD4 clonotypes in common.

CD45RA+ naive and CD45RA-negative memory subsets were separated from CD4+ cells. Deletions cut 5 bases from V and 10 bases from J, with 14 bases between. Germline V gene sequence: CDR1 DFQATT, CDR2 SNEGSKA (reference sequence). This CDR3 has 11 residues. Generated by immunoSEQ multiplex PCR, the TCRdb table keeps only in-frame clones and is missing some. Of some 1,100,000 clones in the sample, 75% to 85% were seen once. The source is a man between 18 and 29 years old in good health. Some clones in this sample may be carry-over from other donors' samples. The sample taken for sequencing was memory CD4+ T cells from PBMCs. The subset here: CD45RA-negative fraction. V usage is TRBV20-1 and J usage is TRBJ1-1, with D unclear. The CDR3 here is CSASLTFLAFF. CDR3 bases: TGCAGTGCTTCGCTGACATTCCTAGCTTTCTTT.